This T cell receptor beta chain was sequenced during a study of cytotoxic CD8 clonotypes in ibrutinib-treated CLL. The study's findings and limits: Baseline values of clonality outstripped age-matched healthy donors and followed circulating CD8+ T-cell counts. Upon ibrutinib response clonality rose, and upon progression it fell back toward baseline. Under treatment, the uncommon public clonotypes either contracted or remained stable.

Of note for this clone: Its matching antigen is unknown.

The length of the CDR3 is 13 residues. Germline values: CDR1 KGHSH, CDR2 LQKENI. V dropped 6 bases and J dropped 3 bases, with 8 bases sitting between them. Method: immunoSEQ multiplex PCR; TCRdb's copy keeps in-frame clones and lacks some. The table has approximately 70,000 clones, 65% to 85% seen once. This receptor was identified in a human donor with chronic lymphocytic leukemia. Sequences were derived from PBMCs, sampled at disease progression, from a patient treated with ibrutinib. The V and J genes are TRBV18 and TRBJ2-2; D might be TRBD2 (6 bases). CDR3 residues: CASSGGDTGELFF. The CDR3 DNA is TGTGCCAGCTCGGGGGGAGACACCGGGGAGCTGTTTTTT.